These T cell receptor beta chains were read from a single sample in a study of CD8 T cells in ankylosing spondylitis. TCRdb re-called the 5' RACE reads through MiXCR, storing one row per CDR3 protein. The data show some 270,000 distinct CDR3 sequences, 30% to 40% seen once. The sequenced sample consisted of blood, either unsorted or a sorted T cell fraction (not recorded which). These receptors were collected from a male donor with ankylosing spondylitis or in good health (not recorded which). Both conserved end residues are part of each CDR3. The D gene is left open where the match is weak. The size field is filled for only some rows; it gives once, few, many or a size class.

V gene: TRBV20-1
J gene: TRBJ2-7
clone size: NA
D gene: NA
CDR3 protein: CSAISGHLYEQYF
CDR3 DNA: TGCAGTGCTATTAGCGGACATCTCTACGAGCAGTACTTC

V gene: TRBV6-5
J gene: TRBJ2-1
clone size: NA
D gene: NA
CDR3 protein: CASSYEGGYNEQFF
CDR3 DNA: TGTGCCAGCAGTTACGAGGGGGGGTACAATGAGCAGTTCTTC

V gene: TRBV2
J gene: TRBJ2-1
clone size: NA
D gene: TRBD1
CDR3 protein: CASSTITGTAYNEQFF
CDR3 DNA: TGTGCCAGCAGTACAATTACCGGGACAGCTTACAATGAGCAGTTCTTC

V gene: TRBV6-6
J gene: TRBJ2-3
clone size: NA
D gene: NA
CDR3 protein: CASKTGGDTQYF
CDR3 DNA: TGTGCCAGCAAAACGGGCGGGGATACGCAGTATTTT

V gene: TRBV20-1
J gene: TRBJ2-7
clone size: NA
D gene: NA
CDR3 protein: CSARVFGQGIGYEQYF
CDR3 DNA: TGCAGTGCTAGAGTTTTTGGGCAAGGGATCGGGTACGAGCAGTACTTC

V gene: TRBV6-9
J gene: TRBJ2-3
clone size: NA
D gene: NA
CDR3 protein: CASSFPSPGSTDTQYF
CDR3 DNA: TGTGCCAGCAGTTTTCCGTCTCCGGGGAGCACAGATACGCAGTATTTT

V gene: TRBV19
J gene: TRBJ2-1
clone size: few
D gene: TRBD2
CDR3 protein: CASSPGTSGETYNEQFF
CDR3 DNA: TGTGCCAGTAGTCCCGGGACTAGCGGGGAGACGTACAATGAGCAGTTCTTC

V gene: TRBV10-3
J gene: TRBJ2-1
clone size: few
D gene: NA
CDR3 protein: CAIGRGGNNEQFF
CDR3 DNA: TGTGCCATCGGTCGAGGCGGAAACAATGAGCAGTTCTTC

V gene: TRBV20-1
J gene: TRBJ1-1
clone size: few
D gene: NA
CDR3 protein: CSASGSLGAEAFF
CDR3 DNA: TGCAGTGCTAGTGGGTCGTTAGGAGCTGAAGCTTTCTTT

V gene: TRBV20-1
J gene: TRBJ2-5
clone size: few
D gene: NA
CDR3 protein: CSEGAGQETQYF
CDR3 DNA: TGCAGTGAAGGGGCAGGGCAAGAGACCCAGTACTTC

V gene: TRBV29-1
J gene: TRBJ2-2
clone size: few
D gene: NA
CDR3 protein: CSVVGRVTAENTGELFF
CDR3 DNA: TGCAGCGTTGTGGGACGGGTAACGGCGGAGAACACCGGGGAGCTGTTTTTT

V gene: TRBV20-1
J gene: TRBJ1-5
clone size: few
D gene: TRBD1
CDR3 protein: CSARGTGAKSSNQPQHF
CDR3 DNA: TGCAGTGCTAGGGGGACAGGGGCGAAGAGTAGCAATCAGCCCCAGCATTTT

V gene: TRBV20-1
J gene: TRBJ2-7
clone size: NA
D gene: TRBD2
CDR3 protein: CSARVVTSVNYEQYF
CDR3 DNA: TGCAGTGCTAGAGTAGTAACTAGCGTGAACTACGAGCAGTACTTC

V gene: TRBV14
J gene: TRBJ2-7
clone size: NA
D gene: NA
CDR3 protein: CASSQRLGQTYEQYF
CDR3 DNA: TGTGCCAGCAGCCAACGGTTAGGGCAGACCTACGAGCAGTACTTC

V gene: TRBV12-3/TRBV12-4
J gene: TRBJ2-5
clone size: few
D gene: NA
CDR3 protein: CASSWPRQETQYF
CDR3 DNA: TGTGCCAGCAGTTGGCCTAGACAAGAGACCCAGTACTTC

V gene: TRBV12-3/TRBV12-4
J gene: TRBJ2-7
clone size: NA
D gene: NA
CDR3 protein: CASSLARNYEQYF
CDR3 DNA: TGTGCCAGCAGTTTGGCCAGGAATTACGAGCAGTACTTC

V gene: TRBV29-1
J gene: TRBJ2-3
clone size: few
D gene: NA
CDR3 protein: CSVWSGWQYF
CDR3 DNA: TGCAGCGTTTGGTCCGGGTGGCAGTATTTT

V gene: TRBV5-1
J gene: TRBJ2-1
clone size: NA
D gene: TRBD1
CDR3 protein: CASSLVAGGIYEQFF
CDR3 DNA: TGCGCCAGCAGCTTGGTGGCAGGGGGCATATATGAGCAGTTCTTC

V gene: TRBV6-1
J gene: TRBJ1-2
clone size: NA
D gene: NA
CDR3 protein: CASSQILNQGWHYGYTF
CDR3 DNA: TGTGCCAGCAGTCAAATACTCAATCAGGGATGGCACTATGGCTACACCTTC

V gene: TRBV6-1
J gene: TRBJ2-7
clone size: NA
D gene: TRBD2
CDR3 protein: CASRRQTSGGSEQYF
CDR3 DNA: TGTGCCAGCAGACGCCAGACTAGCGGGGGAAGCGAGCAGTACTTC

V gene: TRBV29-1
J gene: TRBJ2-7
clone size: few
D gene: NA
CDR3 protein: CSVDSEYEQYF
CDR3 DNA: TGCAGCGTTGATTCAGAATACGAGCAGTACTTC

V gene: TRBV5-1
J gene: TRBJ2-3
clone size: few
D gene: NA
CDR3 protein: CASNLGADTQYF
CDR3 DNA: TGCGCCAGCAACCTAGGGGCAGATACGCAGTATTTT

V gene: TRBV12-3/TRBV12-4
J gene: TRBJ2-2
clone size: NA
D gene: TRBD2
CDR3 protein: CASTDPRVAGPNTGELFF
CDR3 DNA: TGTGCCAGCACCGATCCGAGGGTAGCGGGACCGAACACCGGGGAGCTGTTTTTT

V gene: TRBV6-6
J gene: TRBJ1-2
clone size: few
D gene: NA
CDR3 protein: CASSYSTDGYTF
CDR3 DNA: TGTGCCAGCAGTTACTCGACAGATGGCTACACCTTC

V gene: TRBV20-1
J gene: TRBJ2-1
clone size: many
D gene: NA
CDR3 protein: CSARAATGRNEQFF
CDR3 DNA: TGCAGTGCTAGAGCGGCGACCGGACGGAATGAGCAGTTCTTC

V gene: TRBV20-1
J gene: TRBJ2-7
clone size: few
D gene: NA
CDR3 protein: CSARDTGGRYEQYF
CDR3 DNA: TGCAGTGCTAGAGATACCGGGGGCCGCTACGAGCAGTACTTC

V gene: TRBV28
J gene: TRBJ1-1
clone size: NA
D gene: NA
CDR3 protein: CASSFQGLSTEAFF
CDR3 DNA: TGTGCCAGCAGTTTTCAGGGGTTAAGCACTGAAGCTTTCTTT

V gene: TRBV7-9
J gene: TRBJ2-7
clone size: NA
D gene: TRBD2
CDR3 protein: CASIPSGAYEQYF
CDR3 DNA: TGTGCCAGCATTCCTAGCGGGGCCTACGAGCAGTACTTC

V gene: TRBV27
J gene: TRBJ2-7
clone size: few
D gene: TRBD1
CDR3 protein: CASRTGKPNQQYF
CDR3 DNA: TGTGCCAGCAGGACAGGGAAACCCAATCAGCAGTACTTC

V gene: TRBV10-2
J gene: TRBJ2-1
clone size: few
D gene: TRBD2
CDR3 protein: CASSEGWRGGDNEQFF
CDR3 DNA: TGCGCCAGCAGTGAGGGGTGGCGGGGGGGGGACAATGAGCAGTTCTTC

V gene: TRBV29-1
J gene: TRBJ2-5
clone size: NA
D gene: TRBD2
CDR3 protein: CSVEIRLAGASQETQYF
CDR3 DNA: TGCAGCGTTGAAATTAGACTAGCGGGGGCCTCACAAGAGACCCAGTACTTC

V gene: TRBV7-9
J gene: TRBJ2-7
clone size: few
D gene: TRBD1
CDR3 protein: CASSLDKGTGVPYEQYF
CDR3 DNA: TGTGCCAGCAGCTTAGACAAGGGGACAGGGGTTCCCTACGAGCAGTACTTC

V gene: TRBV12-3/TRBV12-4
J gene: TRBJ2-5
clone size: NA
D gene: TRBD2
CDR3 protein: CASSLGGKRGSETQYF
CDR3 DNA: TGTGCCAGCAGTTTGGGGGGAAAGCGGGGAAGTGAGACCCAGTACTTC

V gene: TRBV7-9
J gene: TRBJ1-2
clone size: NA
D gene: TRBD1
CDR3 protein: CASSAEDRGGGYGYTF
CDR3 DNA: TGTGCCAGCAGCGCCGAGGACAGGGGGGGCGGCTATGGCTACACCTTC

V gene: TRBV7-8
J gene: TRBJ2-7
clone size: few
D gene: NA
CDR3 protein: CASMVTYEQYF
CDR3 DNA: TGTGCCAGCATGGTAACCTACGAGCAGTACTTC

V gene: TRBV7-2
J gene: TRBJ2-3
clone size: NA
D gene: TRBD2
CDR3 protein: CASSLILAEADTQYF
CDR3 DNA: TGTGCCAGCAGCTTAATACTAGCGGAGGCAGATACGCAGTATTTT

V gene: TRBV12-5
J gene: TRBJ2-5
clone size: once
D gene: NA
CDR3 protein: CASGYQVGTQTQGETQYF
CDR3 DNA: TGTGCTAGTGGTTACCAAGTCGGAACACAAACCCAAGGGGAGACCCAGTACTTC

V gene: TRBV10-3
J gene: TRBJ2-3
clone size: NA
D gene: NA
CDR3 protein: CAISEVFTDTQYF
CDR3 DNA: TGTGCCATCAGTGAGGTCTTCACAGATACGCAGTATTTT

V gene: TRBV12-3/TRBV12-4
J gene: TRBJ2-1
clone size: NA
D gene: NA
CDR3 protein: CASSLQGPNNEQFF
CDR3 DNA: TGTGCCAGCAGTTTACAGGGACCCAACAATGAGCAGTTCTTC

V gene: TRBV11-2
J gene: TRBJ2-1
clone size: few
D gene: TRBD2
CDR3 protein: CASSWDAGGTYNEQFF
CDR3 DNA: TGTGCCAGCAGTTGGGACGCGGGGGGGACTTACAATGAGCAGTTCTTC

V gene: TRBV20-1
J gene: TRBJ1-1
clone size: few
D gene: NA
CDR3 protein: CSARDQLAANGETEAFF
CDR3 DNA: TGCAGTGCTAGAGATCAATTGGCCGCAAATGGGGAAACTGAAGCTTTCTTT

V gene: TRBV20-1
J gene: TRBJ2-1
clone size: NA
D gene: NA
CDR3 protein: CSARLSYNEQFF
CDR3 DNA: TGCAGTGCTAGACTTTCCTACAATGAGCAGTTCTTC

V gene: TRBV20-1
J gene: TRBJ2-5
clone size: once
D gene: NA
CDR3 protein: CSARAGIETQYF
CDR3 DNA: TGCAGTGCTAGAGCCGGGATCGAGACCCAGTACTTC

V gene: TRBV6-1
J gene: TRBJ1-1
clone size: few
D gene: NA
CDR3 protein: CASKPEMNTEAFF
CDR3 DNA: TGTGCCAGCAAGCCAGAGATGAACACTGAAGCTTTCTTT

V gene: TRBV7-9
J gene: TRBJ1-2
clone size: NA
D gene: NA
CDR3 protein: CASSPSTLKNYGYTF
CDR3 DNA: TGTGCCAGCAGCCCTAGTACCCTAAAAAACTATGGCTACACCTTC

V gene: TRBV20-1
J gene: TRBJ2-5
clone size: NA
D gene: NA
CDR3 protein: CSADGTQYF
CDR3 DNA: TGCAGTGCAGATGGGACCCAGTACTTC

V gene: TRBV12-3/TRBV12-4
J gene: TRBJ2-2
clone size: few
D gene: TRBD1
CDR3 protein: CATTGGWSGELFF
CDR3 DNA: TGTGCCACTACAGGGGGCTGGTCCGGGGAGCTGTTTTTT

V gene: TRBV2
J gene: TRBJ1-2
clone size: NA
D gene: NA
CDR3 protein: CASSETGTLFVYGYTF
CDR3 DNA: TGTGCCAGCAGTGAAACAGGAACCCTGTTTGTCTATGGCTACACCTTC

V gene: TRBV28
J gene: TRBJ2-5
clone size: few
D gene: NA
CDR3 protein: CASSVTFQETQYF
CDR3 DNA: TGTGCCAGCAGTGTGACATTCCAAGAGACCCAGTACTTC

V gene: TRBV5-1
J gene: TRBJ1-5
clone size: NA
D gene: NA
CDR3 protein: CASSAEGQPQHF
CDR3 DNA: TGCGCCAGCAGCGCGGAGGGGCAGCCCCAGCATTTT

V gene: TRBV6-5
J gene: TRBJ1-4
clone size: NA
D gene: TRBD1
CDR3 protein: CASSYSASGGGNEKLFF
CDR3 DNA: TGTGCCAGCAGTTACTCCGCCTCAGGGGGCGGGAATGAAAAACTGTTTTTT

V gene: TRBV19
J gene: TRBJ2-3
clone size: NA
D gene: NA
CDR3 protein: CASSDNWGTDTQYF
CDR3 DNA: TGTGCCAGTAGCGACAATTGGGGCACAGATACGCAGTATTTT

V gene: TRBV21-1
J gene: TRBJ2-2
clone size: NA
D gene: NA
CDR3 protein: CASSKYPGAELFF
CDR3 DNA: TGTGCCAGCAGCAAATACCCCGGCGCGGAGCTGTTTTTT

V gene: TRBV4-1
J gene: TRBJ1-1
clone size: NA
D gene: NA
CDR3 protein: CASSHVGRATEAFF
CDR3 DNA: TGCGCCAGCAGCCACGTCGGGAGGGCCACTGAAGCTTTCTTT

V gene: TRBV20-1
J gene: TRBJ2-7
clone size: few
D gene: NA
CDR3 protein: CSARGAGSPPYEQYF
CDR3 DNA: TGCAGTGCTAGAGGGGCAGGGAGTCCCCCATACGAGCAGTACTTC

V gene: TRBV6-6
J gene: TRBJ2-3
clone size: once
D gene: NA
CDR3 protein: CASSELPTDTQYF
CDR3 DNA: TGTGCCAGCAGCGAGCTGCCGACAGATACGCAGTATTTT

V gene: TRBV20-1
J gene: TRBJ1-2
clone size: many
D gene: NA
CDR3 protein: CSAGPGGYTF
CDR3 DNA: TGCAGTGCTGGCCCCGGTGGCTACACCTTC

V gene: TRBV10-3
J gene: TRBJ2-7
clone size: few
D gene: TRBD2
CDR3 protein: CATGLTYEQYF
CDR3 DNA: TGTGCCACGGGACTAACCTACGAGCAGTACTTC

V gene: TRBV6-5
J gene: TRBJ2-5
clone size: NA
D gene: NA
CDR3 protein: CASSYSVGGPETQYF
CDR3 DNA: TGTGCCAGCAGTTACTCAGTAGGGGGGCCAGAGACCCAGTACTTC